Listed below are T cell receptor beta chains from one sample, sequenced in a study of cytomegalovirus exposure and HLA in healthy donors. Produced via immunoSEQ multiplex PCR; TCRdb's table is partial and in-frame only. The sample lists some 150,000 clones; around a tenth were seen once. The sequenced sample was PBMCs. The receptors were gathered from a man aged 50-60 years in good health and CMV-seronegative. The CDR3 runs from the conserved cysteine through the conserved F or W. The D gene is left open where the match is weak. A clone size is listed for some rows: how often the clone was seen (once, few, many), or a class if it is expanded.

v_gene: TRBV28; j_gene: TRBJ1-2; abundance: few; d_gene: .; CDR3nt: TGTGCCAGCAGTTTAAATCAGGGCTGGAGCTATGGCTACACCTTC; CDR3aa: CASSLNQGWSYGYTF
v_gene: TRBV27; j_gene: TRBJ2-3; abundance: few; d_gene: TRBD2; CDR3nt: TGTGCCAGCAGTTTATCTGGGCGGGGGGGCTCTAGCACAGATACGCAGTATTTT; CDR3aa: CASSLSGRGGSSTDTQYF
v_gene: TRBV13; j_gene: TRBJ2-1; abundance: .; d_gene: .; CDR3nt: TGTGCCAGCAGCACCGGGACACAAGACAATGAGCAGTTCTTC; CDR3aa: CASSTGTQDNEQFF
v_gene: TRBV2; j_gene: TRBJ2-7; abundance: .; d_gene: TRBD2; CDR3nt: TGTGCCAGCAGGGGACTAGACGAGCAGTACTTC; CDR3aa: CASRGLDEQYF
v_gene: TRBV12-5; j_gene: TRBJ2-2; abundance: .; d_gene: .; CDR3nt: TGTGCTAGTGGTTTGCTTGTCGGGATGGACACCGGGGAGCTGTTTTTT; CDR3aa: CASGLLVGMDTGELFF
v_gene: TRBV27; j_gene: TRBJ2-1; abundance: few; d_gene: TRBD2; CDR3nt: TGTGCCAGCAGCGGTAGCGGGGGGTCCTCCTACAATGAGCAGTTCTTC; CDR3aa: CASSGSGGSSYNEQFF
v_gene: TRBV27; j_gene: TRBJ1-1; abundance: few; d_gene: .; CDR3nt: TGTGCCAGCAGTTCCCCCTGGGGGGGGAACACTGAAGCTTTCTTT; CDR3aa: CASSSPWGGNTEAFF
v_gene: TRBV6-5; j_gene: TRBJ1-3; abundance: .; d_gene: .; CDR3nt: TGTGCCAGCAGTAGAGGCCCGAGCTCTGGAAACACCATATATTTT; CDR3aa: CASSRGPSSGNTIYF
v_gene: TRBV5-1; j_gene: TRBJ2-7; abundance: few; d_gene: TRBD1; CDR3nt: TGCGCCAGCAGCTTGCAAGGACAGGGAACCTACGAGCAGTACTTC; CDR3aa: CASSLQGQGTYEQYF
v_gene: TRBV6-1; j_gene: TRBJ2-1; abundance: few; d_gene: TRBD1; CDR3nt: TGTGCCAGCAGTGAACCCGGGACAGGGAACTACAATGAGCAGTTCTTC; CDR3aa: CASSEPGTGNYNEQFF
v_gene: TRBV5-1; j_gene: TRBJ2-1; abundance: .; d_gene: .; CDR3nt: TGCGCCAGCAGCTTGGAATCCGGGGTCAACAATGAGCAGTTCTTC; CDR3aa: CASSLESGVNNEQFF
v_gene: TRBV29-1; j_gene: TRBJ2-1; abundance: few; d_gene: TRBD1; CDR3nt: TGCAGCGGGGAAACAGGGGTCTACAATGAGCAGTTCTTC; CDR3aa: CSGETGVYNEQFF
v_gene: TRBV5-8; j_gene: TRBJ2-1; abundance: .; d_gene: TRBD1; CDR3nt: TGTGCCAGCAGTCCTGACAGGGGACGGACCTATGAGCAGTTCTTC; CDR3aa: CASSPDRGRTYEQFF
v_gene: TRBV6-1; j_gene: TRBJ1-5; abundance: few; d_gene: TRBD1; CDR3nt: TGTGCCAGCATCCTAGACAGGGGAGGAAGGGCCCAGCATTTT; CDR3aa: CASILDRGGRAQHF
v_gene: TRBV7-3; j_gene: TRBJ1-2; abundance: .; d_gene: .; CDR3nt: TGTGCCAGCAGCCCAGACAGGTCGGACTATGGCTACACCTTC; CDR3aa: CASSPDRSDYGYTF
v_gene: TRBV19; j_gene: TRBJ1-5; abundance: .; d_gene: TRBD1; CDR3nt: TGTGCCAGTAGTAACTTTGTCGGGACAGGGAACCAGCCCCAGCATTTT; CDR3aa: CASSNFVGTGNQPQHF
v_gene: TRBV29-1; j_gene: TRBJ2-1; abundance: few; d_gene: .; CDR3nt: TGCAGCGTTGGTAGCGGACCCGGTGAGCAGTTCTTC; CDR3aa: CSVGSGPGEQFF
v_gene: TRBV2; j_gene: TRBJ1-6; abundance: few; d_gene: .; CDR3nt: TGTGCCAGCAGTGACGGGGTGAGGAGACCCCTCCACTTT; CDR3aa: CASSDGVRRPLHF